This passage covers 32 T cell receptor beta chains from one sample sequenced in a study of blood T cell repertoires in COVID-19. Only in-frame clones appear in the TCRdb table, and some are missing; sequencing was by immunoSEQ multiplex PCR. The table lists around 95,000 clones, just over 85% of them singletons. Sequencing was carried out using peripheral blood. The receptors shown here come from a human donor in a cohort sampled during active COVID-19.

The chain uses TRBV4-2 and TRBJ2-1, with 10 bases identical to TRBD2. V shed 1 base, J shed 0 bases, and the junction held 3 bases outside the gene matches. CDR3 length: 17 amino acids. Per germline, CDR1 LGHNA and CDR2 YNFKEQ. The CDR3 here is CASSQAGTSVSYNEQFF. The DNA of the CDR3 is TGTGCCAGCAGCCAAGCCGGGACTAGCGTCTCCTACAATGAGCAGTTCTTC.

The genes are TRBV6-6 and TRBJ1-5; D may be TRBD1 (5 bases). The germline V gene has CDR1 MNHNY and CDR2 SVGAGI (reference sequence). V was clipped by 8 bases and J by 6 bases, with 14 bases between them. CDR3 length: 13 amino acids. Written as DNA, the CDR3 is TGTGCCAGCTCCCGGGGGTCGGGTCAGCCCCAGCATTTT. Protein product: CASSRGSGQPQHF.

The V gene is TRBV7-3, the J gene TRBJ2-1; TRBD2 agrees at 11 bases. The CDR3 has 13 residues. V shed 5 bases and J 10 bases; nucleotides not matched to a gene: 4. CDR1 is SGHTA, CDR2 FQGTGA, per germline. The CDR3 DNA reads TGTGCCAGCAGCCCGGGGACTAGCGGCGAGCAGTTCTTC. This encodes CASSPGTSGEQFF.

The rearrangement uses TRBV5-6 and TRBJ2-7, with 10 bases lining up with TRBD2. Germline CDR1 reads SGHDT; CDR2 reads YYEEEE. The ends lost 4 bases at V and 3 bases at J; junction bases unmatched: 7. The CDR3 spans 15 residues. CDR3 sequence reads: CASSARTSGYYEQYF. The CDR3 nucleotides are TGTGCCAGCAGCGCCCGGACTAGCGGTTACTACGAGCAGTACTTC. The full variable domain, in which reference TRBV5-6 and TRBJ2-7 provide the parts outside the CDR3, is DAGVTQSPTHLIKTRGQQVTLRCSPKSGHDTVSWYQQALGQGPQFIFQYYEEEERQRGNFPDRFSGHQFPNYSSELNVNALLLGDSALYLCASSARTSGYYEQYFGPGTRLTVT.

The rearrangement joins TRBV30 to TRBJ1-5; the match to TRBD1 covers 10 bases. Trimming took 1 base from V and 9 from J; bases not matched to a gene: 9. This CDR3 is 15 amino acids long. Germline V lookup: CDR1 GTSNPN, CDR2 SVGIG (reference sequence). This chain's CDR3 is CAWSEGQGSGRPQHF. DNA of the CDR3: TGTGCCTGGAGTGAGGGACAGGGGTCCGGGCGGCCCCAGCATTTT.

The J gene is TRBJ2-3, the V gene TRBV19, with TRBD2 matching 7 bases. Germline V lookup: CDR1 LNHDA, CDR2 SQIVND (reference sequence). V dropped 8 bases and J dropped 5; count of bases not matched to a gene: 7. The CDR3 is 13 residues long. The CDR3 DNA reads as TGTGCCAGTGGGGGGGGTATGCTAGATACGCAGTATTTT. Residues: CASGGGMLDTQYF.

The chain uses TRBV30 and TRBJ1-5, with D unresolved. V was shortened by 2 bases and J by 1 base, with 6 bases between the two germline ends. The germline gives CDR1 GTSNPN, CDR2 SVGIG (reference sequence). This CDR3 is built from 13 residues. The CDR3 region has the DNA TGTGCCTGGAGTACGGGGAGCAATCAGCCCCAGCATTTT. Protein: CAWSTGSNQPQHF.

The chain has TRBV11-2 and TRBJ2-1; TRBD1 matches 9 bases. Trimming removed 2 bases from V and 9 bases from J; junction bases left unmatched: 5. The CDR3 consists of 14 residues. Germline CDR1 reads SGHAT; CDR2 reads FQNNGV. CDR3 in amino acids: CASSLNRGLFEQFF. The CDR3 nucleotides are TGTGCCAGCAGCTTAAACAGGGGGCTCTTTGAGCAGTTCTTC.

This clone was seen many times. The chain couples TRBV3-1 (or the pseudogene TRBV3-2) to TRBJ1-1; possible D gene TRBD1, 5 bases. Germline CDR1 LGHDT, CDR2 YNNKEL (reference sequence). The V end lost 2 bases, the J end lost 11 bases, and 12 bases lay between the germline ends. This CDR3 comprises 12 residues. The CDR3: CASSQHPGRAFF. Written as DNA, the CDR3 is TGTGCCAGCAGCCAACATCCAGGGAGGGCTTTCTTT.

The CDR3 loop reads CASSIQGTSEAFF. The CDR3 DNA reads TGTGCCAGTAGTATTCAGGGAACGAGTGAAGCTTTCTTT. The rearrangement uses TRBV19 and TRBJ1-1; tentative D call: TRBD1 (5 bases). The CDR3 covers 13 residues. V was clipped by 3 bases and J by 7 bases, with 12 bases between them. Germline V gene lookup returns CDR1 LNHDA and CDR2 SQIVND (reference sequence).

The chain has TRBV7-8 and TRBJ1-6; TRBD1 is a possible D gene (5 bases). CDR3 size: 15 residues. Germline values: CDR1 SGHVS, CDR2 FQNEAQ. V lost 2 bases and J 6 bases, leaving 11 bases between the germline ends. CDR3 bases: TGTGCCAGCAGCTTAAGAGGCGGGGGTAATTCACCCCTCCACTTT. This gives the protein CASSLRGGGNSPLHF. Full variable domain (remainder filled in from reference TRBV7-8 and TRBJ1-6): GAGVSQSPRYKVAKRGQDVALRCDPISGHVSLFWYQQALGQGPEFLTYFQNEAQLDKSGLPSDRFFAERPEGSVSTLKIQRTQQEDSAVYLCASSLRGGGNSPLHFGNGTRLTVT.

V gene TRBV28 combines with J gene TRBJ1-2; D might be TRBD1 (5 bases). With 6 bases removed from V and 3 bases from J, the gap between germline ends came to 14 bases. This CDR3 is built from 14 residues. Germline loops: CDR1 MDHEN, CDR2 SYDVKM. This CDR3 reads CASSELTVYYGYTF. DNA for the CDR3: TGTGCCAGCAGCGAACTGACAGTTTACTATGGCTACACCTTC.

The genes are TRBV5-4 and TRBJ2-2; a possible D gene is TRBD1 (6 bases). Trimming took 0 bases from V and 4 from J, leaving 10 bases between them. CDR1 is SGHNT, CDR2 YYREEE, per germline (reference sequence). The CDR3 runs to 15 residues. In DNA form, the CDR3 reads TGTGCCAGCAGCTTGGTGGGGGCGGCCACCGGGGAGCTGTTTTTT. Amino acid sequence: CASSLVGAATGELFF.

This clone was counted between two and nine times. The rearrangement uses TRBV28 and TRBJ2-2, with 12 bases that match TRBD1. Germline-derived CDR1 and CDR2 are MDHEN and SYDVKM. This CDR3 is 14 amino acids long. J gave up 6 bases and V 6 bases, and 2 bases lay outside the gene matches. Here the CDR3 reads CASRGTGGSGELFF. CDR3 bases: TGTGCCAGCAGGGGGACAGGGGGCTCCGGGGAGCTGTTTTTT.

This rearrangement joins TRBV27 to TRBJ2-2, with 11 bases matching TRBD2. Trimming at V came to 0 bases and at J to 4 bases, leaving 7 bases not matched to a gene. The CDR3 is 18 residues long. The germline V gene has CDR1 MNHEY and CDR2 SMNVEV (reference sequence). The CDR3 bases are TGTGCCAGCAGTTTATCCACTAGCGGGAGAGCGGGCACCGGGGAGCTGTTTTTT. Protein product: CASSLSTSGRAGTGELFF.

The rearrangement joins TRBV7-9 to TRBJ2-3, with 12 bases identical to TRBD2. The V gene's germline CDR1 is SEHNR and CDR2 FQNEAQ (reference sequence). The ends lost 4 bases at V and 3 bases at J; junction bases unmatched: 5. The CDR3 loop spans 16 amino acids. CDR3 sequence (DNA): TGTGCCAGCAGCTCAGGACTAGCGGGACGTACAGATACGCAGTATTTT. It is translated as CASSSGLAGRTDTQYF.

At least ten counts were recorded for this clone. The rearrangement uses TRBV5-4 and TRBJ2-5, with TRBD2 matching 9 bases. After removal of 2 bases from V and 4 bases from J, the junction contained 9 bases not matched to a gene. Germline CDR1 and CDR2: SGHNT and YYREEE (reference sequence). This CDR3 is 16 amino acids long. CDR3 DNA sequence: TGTGCCAGCAGCTTCTGGGTAGCGGGAGTGGGAGAGACCCAGTACTTC. Translating it yields CASSFWVAGVGETQYF.

This chain connects TRBV6-2 or TRBV6-3 to TRBJ2-3; D is uncertain. Per germline, CDR1 MNHEY and CDR2 SVGEGT. The CDR3 spans 12 residues. Between the trimmed V and J ends, which lost 4 bases and 2 bases, there was a span of 4 bases. The CDR3 DNA reads as TGTGCCAGCAGTTCTACCACAGATACGCAGTATTTT. Translation gives CASSSTTDTQYF.

This clone was counted a single time. The V call is TRBV6-2 or TRBV6-3, the J call TRBJ1-1; 7 bases map to TRBD1. J gave up 0 bases and V 2 bases, and 9 bases lay outside the gene matches. CDR1 and CDR2 from the germline V gene are MNHEY and SVGEGT. This CDR3 region has 17 residues. This CDR3 is CASSYRDSGRMNTEAFF. CDR3 sequence (DNA): TGTGCCAGCAGTTACCGGGACAGCGGGAGAATGAACACTGAAGCTTTCTTT.

The chain combines TRBV30 with TRBJ1-5; a possible D gene is TRBD1 (6 bases). V was cut by 0 bases and J by 7 bases, with 25 bases left in between. Germline V gene lookup returns CDR1 GTSNPN and CDR2 SVGIG (reference sequence). This CDR3 is 18 amino acids long. DNA for the CDR3: TGTGCCTGGAGTGTACAACGGACCTTTATACAGGGACGGCAGCCCCAGCATTTT. Protein sequence: CAWSVQRTFIQGRQPQHF.

This chain uses TRBV5-4 with TRBJ1-3; no reliable D call. The germline CDR1 and CDR2 sequences are SGHNT and YYREEE (reference sequence). This CDR3 spans 14 amino acids. The V end lost 3 bases, the J end lost 0 bases, and 7 bases lay between the germline ends. The CDR3 loop reads CASSSEYSGNTIYF. The CDR3 coding sequence is TGTGCCAGCAGCTCAGAATACTCTGGAAACACCATATATTTT.

The gene calls are TRBV11-2 and TRBJ2-1; D call uncertain. CDR1 SGHAT and CDR2 FQNNGV come from the germline V gene. Trimming stripped 0 bases from V and 0 bases from J, with 9 bases between. The CDR3 totals 16 residues. Written as DNA, the CDR3 is TGTGCCAGCAGCTTAGAGTGGCTAGGCTCCTACAATGAGCAGTTCTTC. This gives the protein CASSLEWLGSYNEQFF. The variable domain in full, with the rest retrieved from reference TRBV11-2 and TRBJ2-1, is EAGVAQSPRYKIIEKRQSVAFWCNPISGHATLYWYQQILGQGPKLLIQFQNNGVVDDSQLPKDRFSAERLKGVDSTLKIQPAKLEDSAVYLCASSLEWLGSYNEQFFGPGTRLTVL.

The chain uses TRBV28 and TRBJ2-7; 10 positions match TRBD1. The CDR3 has 16 residues. The V and J ends lost 7 bases and 1 base, in that order; junction bases with no gene match: 10. Germline CDR1 MDHEN, CDR2 SYDVKM. The CDR3 here is CASTPSGQGRSYEQYF. The CDR3 DNA is TGTGCCAGCACCCCCTCGGGACAGGGGCGATCCTACGAGCAGTACTTC.

V is TRBV3-1 (or the pseudogene TRBV3-2) and J is TRBJ2-3, with 7 nucleotides matching TRBD1. CDR1 is LGHDT and CDR2 is YNNKEL in the germline V gene (reference sequence). V lost 2 bases to trimming and J lost 7 bases; unmatched junction nucleotides: 15. The CDR3 runs to 17 residues. The CDR3 loop is CASSQRRQGDLLNTQYF. The CDR3 DNA sequence: TGTGCCAGCAGCCAAAGAAGACAGGGAGACCTTCTTAATACGCAGTATTTT.

The rearrangement links TRBV21-1 to TRBJ2-3; the D segment call TRBD2 is taken from the table without a DNA check. TRBV21-1 corresponds to a pseudogene. The CDR3 consists of 15 residues. In DNA, the CDR3 is TGTGCCAGCAGCAAGGGGGGGCATCTGGCAGATACGCAGTATTTT. This translates into CASSKGGHLADTQYF.

This rearrangement joins TRBV18 to TRBJ2-7; 14 nucleotides match TRBD2. Germline V CDR1 and CDR2: KGHSH, LQKENI. V gave up 4 bases and J gave up 4 bases; unmatched junction bases: 3. CDR3 size: 15 residues. The CDR3 sequence is CASSQGLAGAYEQYF. The CDR3 bases are TGTGCCAGCTCACAGGGACTAGCGGGAGCGTACGAGCAGTACTTC.

This chain connects TRBV11-2 to TRBJ2-3; 9 bases fit TRBD2. In germline, CDR1 is SGHAT, CDR2 FQNNGV. The CDR3 is 18 residues long. The V and J ends lost 0 bases and 3 bases, in that order; junction bases with no gene match: 10. The CDR3 loop reads CASSLDIRTSASTDTQYF. Here the CDR3 DNA reads TGTGCCAGCAGCTTAGATATCCGGACTAGCGCCTCAACAGATACGCAGTATTTT.

The gene calls are TRBV24-1 and TRBJ2-2, with 7 bases aligning to TRBD2. V shed 0 bases and J 3 bases; nucleotides not matched to a gene: 3. The length of the CDR3 is 16 residues. Germline CDR1 is KGHDR and CDR2 is SFDVKD. This CDR3 is CATSDLTLADTGELFF. In DNA, the CDR3 is TGTGCCACCAGTGATTTGACGCTAGCGGACACCGGGGAGCTGTTTTTT.

CDR3 bases: TGTGCCAGTAGTCCCTCCGAGCGGGGGAGGGCAGGAGATACGCAGTATTTT. It is translated as CASSPSERGRAGDTQYF. This chain connects TRBV19 to TRBJ2-3; the match to TRBD2 covers 8 bases. V trimming: 5 bases; J trimming: 5 bases; junction bases outside the gene matches: 15. CDR3 length equals 17 residues. Germline assignment: CDR1 LNHDA and CDR2 SQIVND (reference sequence).

The chain combines TRBV12-3 or TRBV12-4 with TRBJ1-2, with TRBD1 as a possible D gene (6 bases). This CDR3 is 11 amino acids long. V shed 4 bases and J shed 8 bases, with 8 bases lying between them. The CDR3 reads CASSYRVGYTF. In DNA form, the CDR3 reads TGTGCCAGCAGTTACAGGGTGGGCTACACCTTC.

This chain uses TRBV5-4 with TRBJ1-1; perhaps TRBD1 as D (5 bases). The germline V and J ends were trimmed by 3 bases and 0 bases, with 18 bases remaining between them. Germline CDR1 reads SGHNT; CDR2 reads YYREEE (reference sequence). The CDR3 totals 17 residues. CDR3 sequence reads: CASSSRPGVGVNTEAFF. The CDR3 DNA reads as TGTGCCAGCAGCTCTCGTCCGGGGGTTGGGGTGAACACTGAAGCTTTCTTT. Full variable domain (remainder filled in from reference TRBV5-4 and TRBJ1-1): ETGVTQSPTHLIKTRGQQVTLRCSSQSGHNTVSWYQQALGQGPQFIFQYYREEENGRGNFPPRFSGLQFPNYSSELNVNALELDDSALYLCASSSRPGVGVNTEAFFGQGTRLTVV.

This clone appeared once. This chain links TRBV13 with TRBJ2-1, with D uncertain. V was pared by 0 bases and J by 5 bases, with 8 bases between. The CDR3 spans 14 residues. The V gene's germline CDR1 is PRHDT and CDR2 FYEKMQ (reference sequence). The CDR3 sequence is CASSLGFPDNEQFF. Written as DNA, the CDR3 is TGTGCCAGCAGCTTAGGGTTCCCAGACAATGAGCAGTTCTTC.